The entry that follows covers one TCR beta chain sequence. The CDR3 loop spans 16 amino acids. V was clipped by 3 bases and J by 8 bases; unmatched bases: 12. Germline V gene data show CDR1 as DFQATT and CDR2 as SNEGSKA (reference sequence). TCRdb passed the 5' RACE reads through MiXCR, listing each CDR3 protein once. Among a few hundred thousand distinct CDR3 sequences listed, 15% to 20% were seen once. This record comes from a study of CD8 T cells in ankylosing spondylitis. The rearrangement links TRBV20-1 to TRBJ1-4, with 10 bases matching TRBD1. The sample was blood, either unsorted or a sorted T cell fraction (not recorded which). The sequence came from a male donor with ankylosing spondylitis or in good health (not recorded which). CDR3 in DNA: TGCAGTGCTAGGGCCCCCTCCGGGACAGGGGCCGAAAAACTGTTTTTT. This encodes CSARAPSGTGAEKLFF.